This T cell receptor (beta chain) came from a study of shared clonotypes between healthy human individuals. The CDR3 totals 16 residues. Germline V gene lookup returns CDR1 MDHEN and CDR2 SYDVKM. V lost 1 base, J lost 2 bases, and 14 bases lay in between. Study findings and constraints: Researchers found naive subsets generally carried larger estimated richness than memory subsets.

None of the donors, who were healthy HIV-negative adults, had recently had acute infections or vaccinations. As for this clone: Its target is not known.

Original methodology: Sequence data from immunoSEQ were junction-only and lacked quality scores; consequently, filtering differed. Sequencing was performed with immunoSEQ multiplex PCR; in TCRdb, only in-frame clones are kept and a portion is missing. The DNA was the basis for D and trimming; V, J and clone size are from that table. The top ten clones hold about 1.5% of a sample with about 980,000 clones, approximately 76% of them seen once. The gene calls are TRBV28 and TRBJ1-2; maybe TRBD1 (5 bases). The sequenced material came from memory CD4+ T cells sorted from blood. Stated subset: CD45RA-negative fraction. This receptor was taken from a man aged 18 to 30 in good health. The CDR3 DNA reads as TGTGCCAGCAGTTTATCGGGAACAGGAGAAAACTATGGCTACACCTTC. It yields the protein CASSLSGTGENYGYTF.